The T cell receptor beta chain described here comes from a study of cytomegalovirus exposure and HLA in healthy donors. Overall study findings and caveats: A later analysis showed that HLA-associated TCR beta chains had undergone more clonal expansion than equally common others.

This clone turned up a few times. The antigen is unknown. The PCR used 60 Vbeta and 13 Jbeta primers. The authors' processing: Later work found tens of millions of unique TCR beta chains, with some 11 million shared. Profiling relied on immunoSEQ multiplex PCR, and the TCRdb table lists in-frame clones only, not all of them. That table is the source of V, J and clone size, and D and trimming were worked out from the DNA. The sample carries about 160,000 clones, approximately 76% recorded once. Input material: PBMCs. The clonotype comes from a female donor in good health and CMV-seronegative.

CDR3 protein: CASSLGQGSAGEKLFF. For the CDR3, the DNA is TGTGCCAGCAGCTTAGGTCAGGGCTCAGCGGGTGAAAAACTGTTTTTT. The rearrangement links TRBV7-9 to TRBJ1-4; weak D call: TRBD1 (5 bases). CDR3 length equals 16 residues. V shed 1 base and J shed 7 bases, with 16 bases lying between them. Germline V lookup: CDR1 SEHNR, CDR2 FQNEAQ (reference sequence).